This T cell receptor beta chain was observed in a study of Ad26.COV2.S vaccination and SARS-CoV-2 variants. V lost 4 bases to trimming and J lost 6 bases; unmatched junction nucleotides: 5. The CDR3 length is 13 residues. Looked up from germline, CDR1 is SGHRS and CDR2 is YFSETQ. Treatment indicated: some 20 received Ad26.COV2.S at low or high dose, single or two shots; a few received placebo; per-sample allocation not given. Sample collection was performed on day 63 after the first vaccine or placebo injection. The protocol was immunoSEQ multiplex PCR, while the TCRdb copy is restricted to in-frame clones and leaves out a portion. Of a few hundred thousand clones in the sample, approximately 88% were seen once.

Sequenced material: peripheral blood, taken in a trial of Ad26.COV2.S vaccine versus placebo. This clonotype was sampled from a person between 18 and 59 years old who received the Ad26.COV2.S COVID-19 vaccine or a placebo. The chain carries TRBV5-1 and TRBJ1-2; 8 bases align to TRBD1. The chain's CDR3 is CASSPTGDDGYTF. The CDR3 region has the DNA TGCGCCAGCAGCCCGACAGGGGACGATGGCTACACCTTC.